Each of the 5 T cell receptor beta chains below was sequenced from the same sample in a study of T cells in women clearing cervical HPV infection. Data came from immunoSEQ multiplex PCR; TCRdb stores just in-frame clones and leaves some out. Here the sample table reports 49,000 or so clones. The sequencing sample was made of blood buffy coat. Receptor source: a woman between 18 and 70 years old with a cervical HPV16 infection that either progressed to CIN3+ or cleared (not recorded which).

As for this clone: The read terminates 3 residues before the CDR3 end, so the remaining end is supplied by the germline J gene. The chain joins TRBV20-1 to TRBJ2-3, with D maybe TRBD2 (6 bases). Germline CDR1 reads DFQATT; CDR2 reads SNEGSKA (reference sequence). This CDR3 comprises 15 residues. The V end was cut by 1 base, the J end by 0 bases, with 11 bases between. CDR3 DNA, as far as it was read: TGCAGTGCTAGAGCTCCTAGCGCCAGCACAGATACG. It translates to CSARAPSASTDT. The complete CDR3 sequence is CSARAPSASTDTQYF.

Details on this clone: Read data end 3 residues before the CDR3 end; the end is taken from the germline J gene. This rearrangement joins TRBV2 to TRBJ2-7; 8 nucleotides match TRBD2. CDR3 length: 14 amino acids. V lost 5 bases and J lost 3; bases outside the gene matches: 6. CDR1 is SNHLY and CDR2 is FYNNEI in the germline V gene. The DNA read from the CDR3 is TGTGCCAGCAGTAACGGGGGGGGTTACTACGAG. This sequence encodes CASSNGGGYYE. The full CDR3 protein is CASSNGGGYYEQYF.

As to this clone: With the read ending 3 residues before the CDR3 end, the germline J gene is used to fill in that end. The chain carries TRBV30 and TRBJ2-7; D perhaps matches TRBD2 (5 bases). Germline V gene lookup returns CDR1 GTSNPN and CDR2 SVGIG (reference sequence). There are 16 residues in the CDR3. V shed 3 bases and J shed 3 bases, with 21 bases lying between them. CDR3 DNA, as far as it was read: TGTGCCTGGAGAGGTCGGTCAGCGGAAAGAAACTACGAG. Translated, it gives CAWRGRSAERNYE. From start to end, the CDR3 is CAWRGRSAERNYEQYF.

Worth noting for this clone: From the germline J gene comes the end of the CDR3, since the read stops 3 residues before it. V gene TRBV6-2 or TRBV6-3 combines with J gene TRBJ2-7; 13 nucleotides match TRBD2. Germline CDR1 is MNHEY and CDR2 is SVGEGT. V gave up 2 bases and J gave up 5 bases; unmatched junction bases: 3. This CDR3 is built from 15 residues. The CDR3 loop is CASSYGTSGTHEQYF. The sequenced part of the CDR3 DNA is TGTGCCAGCAGTTACGGGACTAGCGGGACTCACGAG.

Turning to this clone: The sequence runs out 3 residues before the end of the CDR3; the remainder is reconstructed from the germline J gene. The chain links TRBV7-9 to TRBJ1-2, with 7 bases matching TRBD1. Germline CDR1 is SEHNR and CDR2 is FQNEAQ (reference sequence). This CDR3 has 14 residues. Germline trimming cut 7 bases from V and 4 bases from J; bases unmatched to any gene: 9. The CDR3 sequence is CASIDRVPPYGYTF. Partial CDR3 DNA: TGTGCCAGCATTGACAGGGTCCCCCCCTATGGC.